The sequence of this T cell receptor beta chain was determined in a study of response to subunit inactivated influenza vaccine. A single record per CDR3 protein comes from TCRdb applying MiXCR to the RT-PCR reads. The profile shows 500,000 to 550,000 distinct CDR3 sequences, roughly 25% of them singletons. This CDR3 has 15 amino acids. From germline, CDR1 is SGHAT and CDR2 FQNNGV. Trimming took 1 base from V and 7 from J; bases not matched to a gene: 6. A further study also used this sample, focusing on T cells expressing NK-cell markers. As that study records: cDNA encoding TCR beta was synthesized via 5'RACE template switching incorporating UMIs. Several of the donors carried dominant NKG2C+ clonotypes that took up roughly 1.0-7.0% of their CD8+ T cells. In a handful of donors, dominant clonotypes made up about 28.3-65% of CD3+CD56-NKG2C+ cells. HCMV specificity of the expanded NKG2C+ T cell clones stayed unclear.

The TCR comes from a middle-aged man who received an inactivated influenza vaccine. This chain uses TRBV11-2 with TRBJ2-2; 7 bases align to TRBD2. The sample here was CD4+ T cells sorted from PBMCs, taken approximately 13 days after vaccination. Written as DNA, the CDR3 is TGTGCCAGCAGCTTAGGGACTAGTGGGGTCGGGGAGCTGTTTTTT. Its protein product is CASSLGTSGVGELFF. The full variable domain, with the rest looked up from reference TRBV11-2 and TRBJ2-2, is EAGVAQSPRYKIIEKRQSVAFWCNPISGHATLYWYQQILGQGPKLLIQFQNNGVVDDSQLPKDRFSAERLKGVDSTLKIQPAKLEDSAVYLCASSLGTSGVGELFFGEGSRLTVL.